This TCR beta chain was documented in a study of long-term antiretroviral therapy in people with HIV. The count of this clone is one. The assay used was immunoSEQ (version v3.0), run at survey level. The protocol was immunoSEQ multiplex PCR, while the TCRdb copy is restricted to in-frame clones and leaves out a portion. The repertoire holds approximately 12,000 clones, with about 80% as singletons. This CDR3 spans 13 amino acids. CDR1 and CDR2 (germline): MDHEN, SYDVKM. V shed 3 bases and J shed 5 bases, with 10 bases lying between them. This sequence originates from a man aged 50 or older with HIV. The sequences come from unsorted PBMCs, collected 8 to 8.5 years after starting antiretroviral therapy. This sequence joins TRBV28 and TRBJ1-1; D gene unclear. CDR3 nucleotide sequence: TGTGCCAGCAGTTTGGGAGGGCATACTGAAGCTTTCTTT. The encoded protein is CASSLGGHTEAFF.